The clone carrying this T cell receptor (beta chain) was counted only a few times. Its target is not known. CDR3 length: 17 residues. CDR1 and CDR2 from the germline V gene are SGHTA and FQGTGA. J was trimmed by 6 bases and V by 1 base; bases with no gene match: 6. These data belong to a study of T cells in Graves' hyperthyroidism and ophthalmopathy. Overall study: Staff took peripheral blood when the initial diagnosis was made, before any treatment began.

Notes on the study in general: Ophthalmopathy got predicted by the model a median about six months before its onset. Stable hyperthyroidism was told apart from ophthalmopathy by a model built on 13 V-J features.

The CDR3 regions of TCR beta were amplified from RNA transcripts. HTBI primers were employed in a first-round RT-PCR of the TCR CDR3. TCRdb itself ran the multiplex PCR reads through MiXCR, one entry per CDR3 protein. The table lists about 250,000 distinct CDR3 sequences, approximately 21% of them singletons. From more than 9.5 ml of fresh peripheral blood, PBMCs were isolated. The sequence derives from a man younger than 40 with Graves' ophthalmopathy. The material sequenced was blood. The gene calls are TRBV7-3 and TRBJ2-1; 13 positions match TRBD2. CDR3: CASSLSRGLAGPNEQFF. CDR3 sequence (DNA): TGTGCCAGCAGCTTAAGCCGGGGACTAGCGGGACCCAATGAGCAGTTCTTC. The variable domain in full, with the rest retrieved from reference TRBV7-3 and TRBJ2-1, is GAGVSQTPSNKVTEKGKYVELRCDPISGHTALYWYRQSLGQGPEFLIYFQGTGAADDSGLPNDRFFAVRPEGSVSTLKIQRTERGDSAVYLCASSLSRGLAGPNEQFFGPGTRLTVL.